One and the same sample provided the 16 T cell receptor beta chains below, sequenced in a study of cytomegalovirus exposure and HLA in healthy donors. With 60 Vbeta and 13 Jbeta primers, the PCR was carried out. Using immunoSEQ multiplex PCR, the repertoire was profiled, and TCRdb retains in-frame clones only, with some absent. The sample contains about 120,000 clones, about 70% of which appear only once. The sample was PBMCs. The source of these receptors is a human donor in good health.

The V and J genes are TRBV5-6 and TRBJ1-2, with D possibly TRBD1 on 5 matching bases. Germline V lookup: CDR1 SGHDT, CDR2 YYEEEE. V was shortened by 1 base and J by 6 bases, with 13 bases between the two germline ends. The CDR3 has 14 amino acids. CDR3 bases: TGTGCCAGCAGCTTGTTCCAGGGATTAAATGGCTACACCTTC. Amino acid sequence: CASSLFQGLNGYTF.

The J gene is TRBJ1-1, the V gene TRBV19, with a weak D call TRBD1 (5 bases). This CDR3 contains 15 residues. CDR1 and CDR2 from the germline V gene are LNHDA and SQIVND (reference sequence). Trimming shortened V by 4 bases and J by 3 bases, and 15 bases separated the two germline ends. CDR3 nucleotide sequence: TGTGCCAGTAGTAAAGGCCCCGGGGGGTACACTGAAGCTTTCTTT. It yields the protein CASSKGPGGYTEAFF.

The V and J genes are TRBV6-6 and TRBJ1-5, with 9 bases that match TRBD1. The germline V gene has CDR1 MNHNY and CDR2 SVGAGI (reference sequence). The V segment lost 2 bases and the J segment 5 bases; nucleotides outside the gene matches: 4. The CDR3 is 15 amino acids. CDR3 in amino acids: CASSYERTGDQPQHF. The CDR3 DNA sequence: TGTGCCAGCAGTTACGAGCGGACAGGGGATCAGCCCCAGCATTTT.

This chain links TRBV7-2 with TRBJ2-3; maybe TRBD2 (5 bases). The CDR3 is made up of 15 amino acids. The germline CDR1 and CDR2 sequences are SGHTA and FQGNSA. The ends were cut back, 3 bases at V and 6 bases at J, with 16 bases in the middle. The CDR3 loop reads CASSFASSGGDTQYF. The CDR3 coding sequence is TGTGCCAGCAGCTTCGCTAGCTCCGGCGGGGATACGCAGTATTTT.

This sequence joins TRBV5-4 and TRBJ2-7; maybe TRBD1 (5 bases). CDR1 is SGHNT, CDR2 YYREEE, per germline (reference sequence). V shed 4 bases and J shed 1 base, with 9 bases lying between them. The CDR3 has 13 residues. Written as DNA, the CDR3 is TGTGCCAGCAGCAGGCAGGGTTCCTACGAGCAGTACTTC. Encoded protein: CASSRQGSYEQYF.

V is TRBV5-8 and J is TRBJ2-1, with 12 nucleotides matching TRBD2. The trim removed 4 bases at V and 7 bases at J, leaving 3 bases unmatched. CDR3 length equals 14 residues. CDR1 and CDR2 from the germline V gene are SGHTS and YDEGEE. Here the CDR3 DNA reads TGTGCCAGCAGCAAGGGGACTAGCGGGAATGAGCAGTTCTTC. Translation: CASSKGTSGNEQFF.

The gene calls are TRBV5-1 and TRBJ2-2; D call uncertain. There are 18 residues in the CDR3. Germline CDR1 and CDR2: SGHRS and YFSETQ. V gave up 0 bases and J gave up 1 base, with 16 bases separating them. The CDR3 protein is CASSLASIPAENTGELFF. CDR3 DNA sequence: TGCGCCAGCAGCTTGGCGTCCATACCGGCGGAGAACACCGGGGAGCTGTTTTTT.

The CDR3 DNA is TGTGCCAGTAGTATGATAACGAGCGGCTCCTACGAGCAGTACTTC. It is translated as CASSMITSGSYEQYF. The chain combines TRBV19 with TRBJ2-7; D may be TRBD2 (5 bases). Trimming took 3 bases from V and 0 from J, leaving 12 bases between them. Germline V lookup: CDR1 LNHDA, CDR2 SQIVND (reference sequence). The CDR3 runs to 15 residues.

This clone came up a few times. The chain combines TRBV27 with TRBJ1-5; 11 nucleotides align to TRBD1. Germline CDR1 reads MNHEY; CDR2 reads SMNVEV (reference sequence). V gave up 5 bases and J gave up 7 bases; unmatched junction bases: 7. CDR3 size: 15 residues. DNA for the CDR3: TGTGCCAGCAGTCTCCGGACAGGGGGCGGGCAGCCCCAGCATTTT. Its protein is CASSLRTGGGQPQHF.

In the case of this clone: The identical CDR3 is also encoded by other nucleotide sequences in the sample. V and J are TRBV29-1 and TRBJ1-3; D is uncertain. Germline V gene lookup returns CDR1 SQVTM and CDR2 ANQGSEA. The V end was cut by 6 bases, the J end by 2 bases, with 8 bases between. The length of the CDR3 is 12 residues. The CDR3 loop is CSVRVTGNTIYF. The CDR3 DNA follows: TGCAGCGTGCGGGTAACTGGAAACACCATATATTTT.

This clone was seen a handful of times. The rearrangement uses TRBV28 and TRBJ2-7, with 9 bases aligning to TRBD2. This CDR3 spans 14 amino acids. With 2 bases clipped from V and 3 bases from J, the junction kept 2 bases outside the gene matches. CDR1 is MDHEN and CDR2 is SYDVKM in the germline V gene. Here the CDR3 DNA reads TGTGCCAGCAGTTTACTAGCGGGATACTACGAGCAGTACTTC. Protein sequence: CASSLLAGYYEQYF.

This clone was detected a few times. This chain connects TRBV28 to TRBJ2-7; 9 bases agree with TRBD1. This CDR3 comprises 16 residues. Trimming at V came to 3 bases and at J to 4 bases, leaving 10 bases not matched to a gene. CDR1 is MDHEN, CDR2 SYDVKM, per germline. The CDR3 spells CASSFPGTGIGYEQYF. The DNA for the CDR3 is TGTGCCAGCAGTTTTCCCGGGACAGGGATAGGGTACGAGCAGTACTTC.

In this sample, this clone turned up a few times. The chain combines TRBV28 with TRBJ1-5, with 7 bases lining up with TRBD1. Germline CDR1 reads MDHEN; CDR2 reads SYDVKM. CDR3 length: 15 residues. Trimming at V came to 7 bases and at J to 6 bases, leaving 12 bases not matched to a gene. The DNA of the CDR3 is TGTGCCAGCAATCGTTCAGGGGGAATGGGTCAGCCCCAGCATTTT. Translated, it gives CASNRSGGMGQPQHF.

This chain joins TRBV18 and TRBJ2-3; D perhaps matches TRBD2 (6 bases). Between the trimmed V and J ends, which lost 1 base and 11 bases, there was a span of 16 bases. Per the germline V gene, CDR1 is KGHSH and CDR2 is LQKENI. The CDR3 contains 14 residues. The CDR3 nucleotides read TGTGCCAGCTCACCACTAAGCGGGCCTGAGGGGCAGTATTTT. Its protein is CASSPLSGPEGQYF.

The CDR3 nucleotides read TGCAGTGCATCACAGGGTCTCGAGCAGTACTTC. Residues: CSASQGLEQYF. V is TRBV20-1 and J is TRBJ2-7, with D possibly being TRBD1 (6 bases). Deletions cut 6 bases from V and 6 bases from J, with 12 bases between. CDR1 is DFQATT, CDR2 SNEGSKA, per germline (reference sequence). CDR3 size: 11 residues.

This chain links TRBV5-1 with TRBJ2-2; 8 nucleotides line up with TRBD2. The CDR3 spans 15 residues. V gave up 0 bases and J gave up 2 bases; unmatched junction bases: 0. Germline V gives CDR1 SGHRS, CDR2 YFSETQ. CDR3 in amino acids: CASSLGTSNTGELFF. The CDR3 DNA sequence: TGCGCCAGCAGCTTGGGGACTAGCAACACCGGGGAGCTGTTTTTT.